These 20 T cell receptor beta chains were sequenced from one sample in a study of radiation and T cells in renal cell carcinoma. The sample's treatment: 15 Gy SBRT to primary tumor, nephrectomy 4 weeks later. Profiled with immunoSEQ multiplex PCR; TCRdb holds only in-frame clones, not every one. Of about 9,200 clones in the sample, about three fifths were seen once. The input for sequencing was tumor tissue, taken from a patient whose treatment included radiotherapy and nephrectomy. The origin of the receptors is a man aged 55 to 70 with renal cell carcinoma.

The chain has TRBV30 and TRBJ1-6; 8 bases agree with TRBD1. Germline CDR1 GTSNPN, CDR2 SVGIG (reference sequence). After removal of 4 bases from V and 10 bases from J, the junction contained 9 bases not matched to a gene. The CDR3 length is 14 residues. The CDR3 loop reads CAWNGGTGPSPLHF. The CDR3 DNA reads TGTGCCTGGAATGGGGGGACAGGTCCCTCACCCCTCCACTTT. Full variable domain (rest looked up from reference TRBV30 and TRBJ1-6): SQTIHQWPATLVQPVGSPLSLECTVEGTSNPNLYWYRQAAGRGLQLLFYSVGIGQISSEVPQNLSASRPQDRQFILSSKKLLLSDSGFYLCAWNGGTGPSPLHFGNGTRLTVT.

CDR3 in amino acids: CASTQVGQDLNYGYTF. CDR3 nucleotide sequence: TGCGCCAGCACCCAAGTTGGACAGGATCTAAACTATGGCTACACCTTC. The rearrangement joins TRBV5-1 to TRBJ1-2; TRBD1 matches at 7 bases. With V trimmed by 6 bases and J by 2 bases, 13 bases remained unmatched. This CDR3 has 16 residues. In germline, CDR1 is SGHRS, CDR2 YFSETQ.

The chain is built from TRBV19 and TRBJ1-1, with D possibly matching TRBD1 (5 bases). Germline V gives CDR1 LNHDA, CDR2 SQIVND (reference sequence). This CDR3 has 16 amino acids. Trimming removed 3 bases from V and 0 bases from J, with 14 bases in between. The CDR3 nucleotides read TGTGCCAGTAGTATCCCCCTGGGACGTTTGAACACTGAAGCTTTCTTT. This codes for CASSIPLGRLNTEAFF. The whole variable domain, remainder taken from reference TRBV19 and TRBJ1-1, is DGGITQSPKYLFRKEGQNVTLSCEQNLNHDAMYWYRQDPGQGLRLIYYSQIVNDFQKGDIAEGYSVSREKKESFPLTVTSAQKNPTAFYLCASSIPLGRLNTEAFFGQGTRLTVV.

This clone is a singleton in its sample. CDR3 region: CASSVDRGDGYTF. The CDR3 DNA is TGTGCCAGCAGCGTTGACAGGGGGGATGGCTACACCTTC. The chain links TRBV9 to TRBJ1-2; 9 bases align to TRBD1. The CDR3 is made up of 13 amino acids. Germline V gene lookup returns CDR1 SGDLS and CDR2 YYNGEE. V shed 2 bases and J 6 bases; nucleotides not matched to a gene: 2. Based on the CDR3 plus reference TRBV9 and TRBJ1-2, the full variable domain is DSGVTQTPKHLITATGQRVTLRCSPRSGDLSVYWYQQSLDQGLQFLIQYYNGEERAKGNILERFSAQQFPDLHSELNLSSLELGDSALYFCASSVDRGDGYTFGSGTRLTVV.

V is TRBV5-1 and J is TRBJ2-7; D not resolved. The CDR3 has 14 residues. Germline V gene lookup returns CDR1 SGHRS and CDR2 YFSETQ. V shed 1 base and J shed 2 bases, with 10 bases lying between them. Here the CDR3 reads CASSLRDNPYEQYF. CDR3 nucleotides: TGCGCCAGCAGCTTGCGAGACAATCCCTACGAGCAGTACTTC.

The chain joins TRBV5-1 to TRBJ1-1, with 9 bases matching TRBD1. CDR3 length equals 17 residues. CDR1 is SGHRS, CDR2 YFSETQ, per germline. J lost 1 base, V lost 4 bases, and 11 bases had no gene match. The CDR3 loop reads CASSLRTGDTSNTEAFF. As DNA, the CDR3 is TGCGCCAGCAGCCTTAGGACAGGGGACACCTCGAACACTGAAGCTTTCTTT.

CDR3 loop: CASSIKQGTTEAFF. The CDR3 region has the DNA TGTGCCAGTAGTATAAAACAGGGAACGACTGAAGCTTTCTTT. The chain recombines TRBV19 with TRBJ1-1; D is possibly TRBD1 (6 bases). The V end lost 2 bases, the J end lost 5 bases, and 12 bases lay between the germline ends. Per the germline V gene, CDR1 is LNHDA and CDR2 is SQIVND (reference sequence). The CDR3 is 14 residues long. Drawing the rest from reference TRBV19 and TRBJ1-1, the complete variable domain is DGGITQSPKYLFRKEGQNVTLSCEQNLNHDAMYWYRQDPGQGLRLIYYSQIVNDFQKGDIAEGYSVSREKKESFPLTVTSAQKNPTAFYLCASSIKQGTTEAFFGQGTRLTVV.

This clone appeared a single time. The chain employs TRBV6-5 and TRBJ1-3; 8 bases map to TRBD1. Per germline, CDR1 MNHEY and CDR2 SVGAGI. There are 12 residues in the CDR3. The V segment lost 10 bases and the J segment 5 bases; nucleotides outside the gene matches: 4. The CDR3 coding sequence is TGTGCCACCTGGACAGGGAGAAACACCATATATTTT. Its translation is CATWTGRNTIYF.

A few counts support this clone. DNA of the CDR3: TGTGCCAGCAGCCCTTCCTATAGGAGAAACACCATATATTTT. Protein sequence: CASSPSYRRNTIYF. V usage is TRBV4-2 and J usage is TRBJ1-3, with D unresolved. V lost 4 bases and J 5 bases, leaving 12 bases between the germline ends. The CDR3 extends over 14 amino acids. The germline V gene encodes CDR1 LGHNA and CDR2 YNFKEQ.

In its sample, this clone was seen a few times. J is TRBJ1-1 and V is TRBV6-4; 12 nucleotides agree with TRBD1. The ends lost 2 bases at V and 6 bases at J; junction bases unmatched: 1. CDR1 is MRHNA and CDR2 is SNTAGT in the germline V gene. The CDR3 consists of 14 residues. CDR3 coding DNA: TGTGCCAGCAGTGACGGGACAGGGGGCGCTGAAGCTTTCTTT. Its translation is CASSDGTGGAEAFF.

The chain has TRBV9 and TRBJ2-3; D unresolved. Trimming took off 3 bases at V and 0 bases at J, with 11 bases between the two ends. The CDR3 contains 15 residues. Germline CDR1 is SGDLS and CDR2 is YYNGEE. CDR3 nucleotide sequence: TGTGCCAGCAGCGCCCGCCCGCGGAGCACAGATACGCAGTATTTT. Protein product: CASSARPRSTDTQYF.

V gene TRBV6-1 combines with J gene TRBJ2-7, with 13 nucleotides matching TRBD2. The junction had 6 bases not matched to a gene; V was cut back by 7 bases and J by 6 bases. The CDR3 length is 14 residues. The germline CDR1 and CDR2 sequences are MNHNS and SASEGT. Here the CDR3 DNA reads TGTGCCAGCACGTGGACTAGCGGGAGTGGCGAGCAGTACTTC. It is translated as CASTWTSGSGEQYF.

The chain links TRBV14 to TRBJ1-1, with no clear D. Trimming pared 1 base from V and 0 bases from J, leaving 9 bases between. Germline V gene lookup returns CDR1 SGHDN and CDR2 FVKESK. This CDR3 is 15 amino acids long. The CDR3 loop is CASSQASRMNTEAFF. CDR3 bases: TGTGCCAGCAGCCAAGCATCCAGGATGAACACTGAAGCTTTCTTT.

This clone was seen a single time. The chain combines TRBV18 with TRBJ2-7; 8 bases match TRBD2. The germline V gene encodes CDR1 KGHSH and CDR2 LQKENI. V lost 2 bases and J lost 2; bases outside the gene matches: 8. This CDR3 comprises 16 residues. The CDR3 sequence: CASSPTLNGRAYEQYF. The CDR3 DNA follows: TGTGCCAGCTCACCAACTTTGAACGGGAGGGCCTACGAGCAGTACTTC.

This clone has just a few counts. V is TRBV4-2 and J is TRBJ2-2; 10 bases match TRBD2. CDR1 is LGHNA, CDR2 YNFKEQ, per germline. The CDR3 contains 16 residues. J lost 6 bases, V lost 2 bases, and 6 bases had no gene match. CDR3 sequence (DNA): TGTGCCAGCAGCCAACCGGAGCGGGAGGGCGCCGGGGAGCTGTTTTTT. The encoded protein is CASSQPEREGAGELFF.

V and J are TRBV2 and TRBJ2-3, with unresolved D. The germline gives CDR1 SNHLY, CDR2 FYNNEI. V shed 2 bases and J shed 4 bases, with 16 bases lying between them. This CDR3 contains 16 residues. The CDR3: CASSESVVGPADTQYF. The CDR3, as DNA: TGTGCCAGCAGTGAATCAGTGGTTGGACCGGCAGATACGCAGTATTTT.

This clone was recorded a few times. The rearrangement uses TRBV10-3 and TRBJ1-5; D gene unclear. V lost 3 bases, J lost 4 bases, and 7 bases lay in between. From germline, CDR1 is ENHRY and CDR2 SYGVKD. This CDR3 is built from 13 residues. The CDR3 loop reads CAISDQDNQPQHF. DNA of the CDR3: TGTGCCATCAGTGACCAGGATAATCAGCCCCAGCATTTT.

This chain joins TRBV9 and TRBJ2-7; D gene unclear. V shed 0 bases and J shed 3 bases, with 10 bases lying between them. This CDR3 has 14 amino acids. The germline gives CDR1 SGDLS, CDR2 YYNGEE. In DNA, the CDR3 is TGTGCCAGCAGCGTAGCCGCAGATTACTACGAGCAGTACTTC. Translation: CASSVAADYYEQYF.

The chain joins TRBV2 to TRBJ2-7; D is possibly TRBD1 or TRBD2 (5 bases each). This CDR3 spans 12 amino acids. The germline gives CDR1 SNHLY, CDR2 FYNNEI. V was clipped by 4 bases and J by 8 bases, with 12 bases between them. CDR3: CASSAGPGQQYF. CDR3 nucleotide sequence: TGTGCCAGCAGTGCGGGCCCGGGACAGCAGTACTTC.

The chain has TRBV27 and TRBJ2-5, with 10 bases that match TRBD2. The assigned J gene may be wrong: the sequence end matches TRBJ2-7 better. The CDR3 extends over 16 amino acids. Germline V gene sequence: CDR1 MNHEY, CDR2 SMNVEV (reference sequence). The CDR3 here is CASSLEPSGSIYEQYF. The CDR3 DNA sequence: TGTGCCAGCAGTTTAGAGCCTAGCGGGAGTATCTACGAGCAGTACTTC.